Listed here are 27 T cell receptor beta chains from one sample, sequenced in a study of blood T cell repertoires in COVID-19. Only in-frame clones appear in the TCRdb table, and some are missing; sequencing was by immunoSEQ multiplex PCR. The sample shows approximately 270,000 clones, about 85% of them seen only once. Sample: peripheral blood. The receptors come from a human donor with COVID-19, enrolled during active disease. The donor label of this sample is uncertain.

The chain joins TRBV3-1 (or the pseudogene TRBV3-2) to TRBJ2-1; 9 nucleotides align to TRBD1. Looked up from germline, CDR1 is LGHDT and CDR2 is YNNKEL (reference sequence). J gave up 3 bases and V 1 base, and 4 bases lay outside the gene matches. The CDR3 totals 16 residues. The CDR3 coding sequence is TGTGCCAGCAGCCAAGGATCGGGACAGGGCTACAATGAGCAGTTCTTC. As protein: CASSQGSGQGYNEQFF.

The CDR3 loop reads CASSVSRLFHSNQPQHF. CDR3 DNA: TGTGCCAGCAGCGTGTCCCGACTTTTCCATAGCAATCAGCCCCAGCATTTT. The rearrangement joins TRBV9 to TRBJ1-5; D is undetermined. CDR1 SGDLS and CDR2 YYNGEE come from the germline V gene. This CDR3 is built from 17 residues. The V gene lost 2 bases and the J gene lost 0 bases, with 15 bases spanning the gap.

The CDR3, as DNA: TGTGCCAGCAGCGGTAACAGGGGGCACGGCTACACCTTC. Residues: CASSGNRGHGYTF. The V call is TRBV9, the J call TRBJ1-2, with 9 nucleotides matching TRBD1. The germline gives CDR1 SGDLS, CDR2 YYNGEE. There are 13 residues in the CDR3. J was trimmed by 8 bases and V by 3 bases; bases with no gene match: 5.

The J gene is TRBJ2-3, the V gene TRBV2; 11 nucleotides line up with TRBD2. The trim removed 3 bases at V and 5 bases at J, leaving 4 bases unmatched. This CDR3 has 15 amino acids. Per germline, CDR1 SNHLY and CDR2 FYNNEI. Written as DNA, the CDR3 is TGTGCCAGCAGTGAGGAACTAGCGGGAGAAGATACGCAGTATTTT. Its protein is CASSEELAGEDTQYF.

The rearrangement links TRBV29-1 to TRBJ1-1, with D perhaps matching TRBD1 (6 bases). CDR1 SQVTM and CDR2 ANQGSEA come from the germline V gene. V was shortened by 4 bases and J by 5 bases, with 14 bases between the two germline ends. This CDR3 comprises 13 residues. The CDR3 nucleotides are TGCAGCGTTGTCCCCTTCCAGGGGACTGAAGCTTTCTTT. Translation gives CSVVPFQGTEAFF.

This rearrangement joins TRBV5-4 to TRBJ1-2, with D tentatively TRBD1 (5 bases). This CDR3 has 12 amino acids. Between the trimmed V and J ends, which lost 0 bases and 6 bases, there was a span of 6 bases. Germline CDR1 reads SGHNT; CDR2 reads YYREEE (reference sequence). The CDR3 spells CASSLGRDGYTF. CDR3 DNA: TGTGCCAGCAGCTTGGGCAGGGATGGCTACACCTTC.

This chain uses TRBV27 with TRBJ2-1; 9 bases agree with TRBD2. Germline loops: CDR1 MNHEY, CDR2 SMNVEV (reference sequence). The CDR3 loop spans 15 amino acids. V dropped 8 bases and J dropped 0; count of bases not matched to a gene: 5. CDR3 in DNA: TGTGCCAGCGGCCGACTAGCGGTCTCCTACAATGAGCAGTTCTTC. It specifies CASGRLAVSYNEQFF.

The rearrangement links TRBV28 to TRBJ2-4; D might be TRBD1 (6 bases). CDR3 length equals 14 residues. Trimming shortened V by 7 bases and J by 3 bases, and 13 bases separated the two germline ends. Germline CDR1 MDHEN, CDR2 SYDVKM. The CDR3 DNA sequence: TGTGCCAGCACCCCTCAGGGGATCAAAAACATTCAGTACTTC. Residues: CASTPQGIKNIQYF.

This chain connects TRBV5-4 to TRBJ2-1; TRBD1 aligns across 8 bases. CDR3 length: 17 residues. The ends lost 0 bases at V and 4 bases at J; junction bases unmatched: 9. The germline V gene has CDR1 SGHNT and CDR2 YYREEE (reference sequence). The CDR3 loop is CASSLDPGQGLYNEQFF. DNA for the CDR3: TGTGCCAGCAGCTTGGATCCCGGACAGGGTCTATACAATGAGCAGTTCTTC.

The chain employs TRBV4-2 and TRBJ2-7, with 10 bases aligning to TRBD2. The CDR3 length is 16 residues. CDR1 and CDR2 from the germline V gene are LGHNA and YNFKEQ. V lost 0 bases and J lost 5; bases outside the gene matches: 7. This CDR3 reads CASSQDRGLATHEQYF. CDR3 nucleotide sequence: TGTGCCAGCAGCCAAGATAGGGGACTAGCGACCCACGAGCAGTACTTC.

Regarding this clone: Other DNA sequences within the sample encode an identical CDR3. The chain joins TRBV12-3 or TRBV12-4 to TRBJ1-5; D is unclear. V shed 1 base and J shed 4 bases, with 5 bases lying between them. The CDR3 covers 13 residues. The CDR3 DNA follows: TGTGCCAGCAGTTTAGGACAAAATCAGCCCCAGCATTTT. Its protein is CASSLGQNQPQHF.

V usage is TRBV9 and J usage is TRBJ1-1, with a tentative D call TRBD1 (6 bases). The germline V gene has CDR1 SGDLS and CDR2 YYNGEE. The CDR3 is 15 residues long. V lost 5 bases, J lost 4 bases, and 18 bases lay in between. The CDR3 loop reads CASSAIQGYGTEAFF. The CDR3 nucleotides are TGTGCCAGCAGTGCAATACAGGGTTATGGCACTGAAGCTTTCTTT. The whole variable domain, filled in from reference TRBV9 and TRBJ1-1, reads DSGVTQTPKHLITATGQRVTLRCSPRSGDLSVYWYQQSLDQGLQFLIQYYNGEERAKGNILERFSAQQFPDLHSELNLSSLELGDSALYFCASSAIQGYGTEAFFGQGTRLTVV.

This chain joins TRBV18 and TRBJ2-3; no definite D call. The V gene's germline CDR1 is KGHSH and CDR2 LQKENI. This CDR3 is 15 amino acids long. Between the trimmed V and J ends, which lost 2 bases and 2 bases, there was a span of 11 bases. The CDR3 region has the DNA TGTGCCAGCTCACCAGTCCAGGAATTCACAGATACGCAGTATTTT. It is translated as CASSPVQEFTDTQYF.

This rearrangement joins TRBV20-1 to TRBJ2-5, with 12 bases that match TRBD2. CDR1 is DFQATT and CDR2 is SNEGSKA in the germline V gene (reference sequence). This CDR3 is built from 15 residues. The V and J ends lost 3 bases and 4 bases, in that order; junction bases with no gene match: 6. CDR3 loop: CSASRLAGGPETQYF. Written as DNA, the CDR3 is TGCAGTGCTAGTCGTCTAGCGGGAGGGCCAGAGACCCAGTACTTC.

V usage is TRBV4-1 and J usage is TRBJ1-1, with TRBD1 matching 7 bases. CDR3 length: 15 amino acids. The V segment lost 0 bases and the J segment 5 bases; nucleotides outside the gene matches: 6. Germline-derived CDR1 and CDR2 are MGHRA and YSYEKL. CDR3 DNA: TGCGCCAGCAGCCAAGATAGGACAGGTGTAACTGAAGCTTTCTTT. Amino acids: CASSQDRTGVTEAFF.

This chain connects TRBV28 to TRBJ2-7, with TRBD2 as a possible D gene (6 bases). CDR1 is MDHEN and CDR2 is SYDVKM in the germline V gene. The CDR3 extends over 14 amino acids. CDR3 in amino acids: CAALGGNPSYEQYF. CDR3 DNA: TGTGCTGCACTTGGGGGGAACCCGTCCTACGAGCAGTACTTC.

This CDR3 reads CSARDLETQYF. The CDR3 coding sequence is TGCAGCGCACGGGACTTAGAGACCCAGTACTTC. This rearrangement joins TRBV29-1 to TRBJ2-5; D is possibly TRBD2 (6 bases). Deletions cut 7 bases from V and 4 bases from J, with 10 bases between. The germline CDR1 and CDR2 sequences are SQVTM and ANQGSEA. CDR3 length equals 11 residues.

The V and J genes are TRBV28 and TRBJ2-6, with a possible D match to TRBD1 (6 bases). Looked up from germline, CDR1 is MDHEN and CDR2 is SYDVKM. Trimming left V 5 bases short and J 1 base short, with 15 bases between. This CDR3 contains 17 residues. For the CDR3, the DNA is TGTGCCAGCAGTCCCCCCCCGGGACAATCTGGGGCCAACGTCCTGACTTTC. Translation: CASSPPPGQSGANVLTF.

The chain employs TRBV6-5 and TRBJ2-5, with D perhaps TRBD2 (6 bases). CDR3 size: 13 residues. Trimming pared 4 bases from V and 1 base from J, leaving 7 bases between. The V gene's germline CDR1 is MNHEY and CDR2 SVGAGI. The CDR3 spells CASSLRGQETQYF. DNA for the CDR3: TGTGCCAGCAGTTTGCGGGGCCAAGAGACCCAGTACTTC.

This chain uses TRBV9 with TRBJ1-1; maybe TRBD1 (5 bases). The CDR3 is made up of 13 amino acids. The germline V and J ends were trimmed by 4 bases and 5 bases, with 12 bases remaining between them. In germline, CDR1 is SGDLS, CDR2 YYNGEE. CDR3 in amino acids: CASSPGGMTEAFF. CDR3 coding DNA: TGTGCCAGCAGCCCCGGGGGGATGACTGAAGCTTTCTTT.

The V call is TRBV3-1 (or the pseudogene TRBV3-2), the J call TRBJ2-3, with D possibly matching TRBD2 (6 bases). Germline CDR1 is LGHDT and CDR2 is YNNKEL (reference sequence). V lost 4 bases and J lost 5, with 13 bases in between. The CDR3 length is 14 residues. The CDR3 DNA reads as TGTGCCAGCAGCCCGCTTGGCGGGAAAGATACGCAGTATTTT. Its protein is CASSPLGGKDTQYF.

The rearrangement uses TRBV11-2 and TRBJ1-2; D unresolved. Germline-derived CDR1 and CDR2 are SGHAT and FQNNGV. This CDR3 is 13 amino acids long. Trimming pared 1 base from V and 7 bases from J, leaving 10 bases between. CDR3 in DNA: TGTGCCAGCAGCTTAGGGGAGGGAAGTGGCTACACCTTC. Residues: CASSLGEGSGYTF.

The rearrangement joins TRBV10-3 to TRBJ1-2; D perhaps matches TRBD1 (6 bases). V shed 0 bases and J shed 8 bases, with 13 bases lying between them. Germline V gene lookup returns CDR1 ENHRY and CDR2 SYGVKD. CDR3 size: 14 residues. This CDR3 is CAISESTTGSGYTF. As DNA, the CDR3 is TGTGCCATCAGTGAGTCGACTACAGGGAGCGGCTACACCTTC.

The chain employs TRBV29-1 and TRBJ1-1; D unresolved. The CDR3 is 12 residues long. V was clipped by 3 bases and J by 1 base, with 6 bases between them. CDR1 SQVTM and CDR2 ANQGSEA come from the germline V gene. The CDR3 sequence is CSVDGSNTEAFF. The CDR3 bases are TGCAGCGTTGACGGTTCGAACACTGAAGCTTTCTTT. Filled out from reference TRBV29-1 and TRBJ1-1, the complete variable domain reads SAVISQKPSRDICQRGTSLTIQCQVDSQVTMMFWYRQQPGQSLTLIATANQGSEATYESGFVIDKFPISRPNLTFSTLTVSNMSPEDSSIYLCSVDGSNTEAFFGQGTRLTVV.

The chain recombines TRBV19 with TRBJ1-5, with 10 nucleotides matching TRBD1. Per the germline V gene, CDR1 is LNHDA and CDR2 is SQIVND (reference sequence). V was clipped by 6 bases and J by 6 bases; unmatched bases: 5. The CDR3 is 14 residues long. The CDR3 here is CASSWGQGSQPQHF. As DNA, the CDR3 is TGTGCCAGTAGCTGGGGACAGGGGAGTCAGCCCCAGCATTTT. Supplemented by reference TRBV19 and TRBJ1-5, the full variable domain reads DGGITQSPKYLFRKEGQNVTLSCEQNLNHDAMYWYRQDPGQGLRLIYYSQIVNDFQKGDIAEGYSVSREKKESFPLTVTSAQKNPTAFYLCASSWGQGSQPQHFGDGTRLSIL.

As regards this clone: The sample contains more than one DNA sequence encoding this CDR3. The chain combines TRBV28 with TRBJ2-1, with D perhaps TRBD2 (6 bases). The germline V gene has CDR1 MDHEN and CDR2 SYDVKM. The V gene lost 3 bases and the J gene lost 2 bases, with 8 bases spanning the gap. This CDR3 contains 14 residues. CDR3 protein: CASSLRGAYNEQFF. In DNA, the CDR3 is TGTGCCAGCAGTTTGCGGGGCGCCTACAATGAGCAGTTCTTC.

This clone was observed a single time. The chain carries TRBV7-2 and TRBJ2-5, with 8 nucleotides matching TRBD2. Germline CDR1 SGHTA, CDR2 FQGNSA. V lost 1 base to trimming and J lost 1 base; unmatched junction nucleotides: 5. The CDR3 consists of 16 residues. For the CDR3, the DNA is TGTGCCAGCAGCTTAGATCCGGGAGGGCCCCAAGAGACCCAGTACTTC. It is translated as CASSLDPGGPQETQYF.